This is a list of T cell receptor beta chains from one sample in a study of shared clonotypes between healthy human individuals. Profiled with immunoSEQ multiplex PCR; TCRdb holds only in-frame clones, not every one. The sample yields about 2.1 million clones, approximately 92% seen once. Material: naive CD8+ T cells from PBMCs. These receptors were obtained from a man aged 18 to 35 in good health. Some clones in this sample may be carry-over from other donors' samples. CDR3s include the opening cysteine and the closing phenylalanine or tryptophan. The D gene is left open where the match is weak. Expanded clones are given a class, and other clones once, few, many or no size at all.

clone_size	j_call	d_call	v_call	cdr3_aa	cdr3_nt
NA	TRBJ2-1	NA	TRBV7-9	CASSFLVGGNEQFF	TGTGCCAGCAGCTTCTTAGTAGGCGGGAATGAGCAGTTCTTC
once	TRBJ2-7	NA	TRBV6-1	CASSDRLIYEQYF	TGTGCCAGCAGTGACCGGCTGATCTACGAGCAGTACTTC
NA	TRBJ1-1	NA	TRBV4-3	CASSQGFFSAAFF	TGCGCCAGCAGCCAGGGGTTCTTCTCAGCCGCTTTCTTT
NA	TRBJ2-7	NA	TRBV7-9	CASRGPLRLSYEQYF	TGTGCCAGCAGGGGCCCGTTGAGGTTGTCCTACGAGCAGTACTTC
NA	TRBJ2-7	NA	TRBV5-6	CASSPRGEGLVLIREQYF	TGTGCCAGCAGCCCAAGAGGCGAAGGCTTAGTTTTAATTCGCGAGCAGTACTTC
NA	TRBJ1-1	NA	TRBV5-1	CASSLRVGTEAFF	TGCGCCAGCAGCTTGAGGGTCGGGACTGAAGCTTTCTTT
few	TRBJ1-1	NA	TRBV4-1	CASSQNTEAFF	TGCGCCAGCAGCCAGAACACTGAAGCTTTCTTT
once	TRBJ2-7	TRBD2	TRBV9	CASSALSGSRYEQYF	TGTGCCAGCAGCGCCCTAAGCGGGAGTCGGTACGAGCAGTACTTC
NA	TRBJ2-5	TRBD2	TRBV5-4	CASSSSGHGGETQYF	TGTGCCAGCAGCTCCTCCGGACACGGGGGGGAGACCCAGTACTTC
once	TRBJ2-1	TRBD2	TRBV27	CASSLRLAGSNEQFF	TGTGCCAGCAGTTTACGCCTAGCGGGGAGCAATGAGCAGTTCTTC
NA	TRBJ2-3	TRBD1	TRBV4-1	CASSQGVRAGQGLLGTQYF	TGCGCCAGCAGCCAAGGAGTGCGTGCGGGACAGGGTCTCCTCGGTACGCAGTATTTT
NA	TRBJ1-1	TRBD1	TRBV11-2	CATAGQGAESLDTEAFF	TGTGCCACCGCCGGACAGGGGGCAGAAAGTTTGGACACTGAAGCTTTCTTT
NA	TRBJ2-1	TRBD2	TRBV19	CASSSSGPYNEQFF	TGTGCCAGTAGCTCTAGCGGACCCTACAATGAGCAGTTCTTC
NA	TRBJ2-5	TRBD2	TRBV7-9	CASSLARLAGALWEETQYF	TGTGCCAGCAGCTTAGCCAGGCTAGCGGGAGCCCTCTGGGAAGAGACCCAGTACTTC
NA	TRBJ2-7	TRBD2	TRBV28	CASSPHSGGLQYF	TGTGCCAGCAGCCCCCATTCGGGAGGTCTCCAGTACTTC